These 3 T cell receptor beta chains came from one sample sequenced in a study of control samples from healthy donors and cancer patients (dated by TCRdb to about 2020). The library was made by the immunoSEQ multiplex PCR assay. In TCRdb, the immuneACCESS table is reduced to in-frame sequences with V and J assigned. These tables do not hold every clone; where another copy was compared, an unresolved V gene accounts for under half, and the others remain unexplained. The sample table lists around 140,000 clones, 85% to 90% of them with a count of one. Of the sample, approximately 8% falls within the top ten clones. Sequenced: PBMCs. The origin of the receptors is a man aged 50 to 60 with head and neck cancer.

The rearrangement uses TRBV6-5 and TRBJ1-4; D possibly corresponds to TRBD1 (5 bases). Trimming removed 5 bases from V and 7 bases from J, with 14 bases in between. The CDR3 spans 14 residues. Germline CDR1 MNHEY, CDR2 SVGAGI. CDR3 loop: CASSPQGKGEKLFF. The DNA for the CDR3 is TGTGCCAGCAGTCCCCAGGGAAAGGGTGAAAAACTGTTTTTT.

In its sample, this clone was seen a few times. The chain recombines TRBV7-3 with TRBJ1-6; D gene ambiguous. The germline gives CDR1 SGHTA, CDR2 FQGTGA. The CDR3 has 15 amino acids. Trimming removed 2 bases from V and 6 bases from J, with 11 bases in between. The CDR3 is CASSLWRHRNSPLHF. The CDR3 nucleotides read TGTGCCAGCAGCTTATGGAGACACCGTAATTCACCCCTCCACTTT.

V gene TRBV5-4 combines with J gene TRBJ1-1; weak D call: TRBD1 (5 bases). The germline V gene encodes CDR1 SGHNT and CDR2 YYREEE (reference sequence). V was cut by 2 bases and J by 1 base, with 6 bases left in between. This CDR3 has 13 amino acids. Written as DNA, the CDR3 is TGTGCCAGCAGCTTTGGACAGAACACTGAAGCTTTCTTT. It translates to CASSFGQNTEAFF. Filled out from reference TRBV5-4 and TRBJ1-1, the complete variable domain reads ETGVTQSPTHLIKTRGQQVTLRCSSQSGHNTVSWYQQALGQGPQFIFQYYREEENGRGNFPPRFSGLQFPNYSSELNVNALELDDSALYLCASSFGQNTEAFFGQGTRLTVV.